The 14 T cell receptor beta chains reported below all come from one sample, sequenced in a study of blood T cell repertoires in COVID-19. TCRdb's table, derived via immunoSEQ multiplex PCR, lists solely in-frame clones and lacks some. The sample yields fewer than 60,000 clones, around 80% seen once. The sample was peripheral blood. Receptors originate from a man between 65 and 85 years old with acute or convalescent COVID-19.

The rearrangement uses TRBV6-2 or TRBV6-3 and TRBJ2-2; possibly TRBD2 for D (5 bases). The CDR3 has 14 amino acids. Germline V gene data show CDR1 as MNHEY and CDR2 as SVGEGT. Trimming shortened V by 4 bases and J by 4 bases, and 10 bases separated the two germline ends. CDR3 loop: CASSSARGTGELFF. CDR3 DNA: TGTGCCAGCAGTTCCGCTCGGGGCACCGGGGAGCTGTTTTTT.

CDR3 sequence: CATSDAGEQYF. CDR3 coding DNA: TGTGCCACCAGTGATGCCGGCGAGCAGTACTTC. The V gene is TRBV24-1, the J gene TRBJ2-7; D unresolved. The germline gives CDR1 KGHDR, CDR2 SFDVKD. The V gene lost 3 bases and the J gene lost 6 bases, with 5 bases spanning the gap. This CDR3 has 11 residues.

V gene TRBV9 combines with J gene TRBJ1-2, with 8 bases aligning to TRBD1. With 0 bases clipped from V and 3 bases from J, the junction kept 4 bases outside the gene matches. The CDR3 is 15 amino acids. Germline assignment: CDR1 SGDLS and CDR2 YYNGEE. This chain's CDR3 is CASSVAGGRDYGYTF. The CDR3 DNA reads TGTGCCAGCAGCGTAGCAGGGGGCAGGGACTATGGCTACACCTTC.

The chain carries TRBV4-3 and TRBJ2-7, with 13 bases lining up with TRBD2. V was pared by 4 bases and J by 4 bases, with 4 bases of the junction left unmatched. This CDR3 contains 15 residues. Per germline, CDR1 LGHNA and CDR2 YSLEER. The CDR3 is CASSLPGLAGYEQYF. CDR3 DNA: TGCGCCAGCAGCCTTCCGGGACTAGCGGGGTACGAGCAGTACTTC.

This clone was counted only a few times. In DNA form, the CDR3 reads TGTGCCAGCAGCGGACAGTATTACCAAGAGACCCAGTACTTC. Translation: CASSGQYYQETQYF. V and J are TRBV11-2 and TRBJ2-5; perhaps TRBD1 as D (6 bases). V shed 5 bases and J shed 0 bases, with 10 bases lying between them. The CDR3 runs to 14 residues. CDR1 and CDR2 (germline): SGHAT, FQNNGV. The full variable domain, its missing parts supplied by reference TRBV11-2 and TRBJ2-5, is EAGVAQSPRYKIIEKRQSVAFWCNPISGHATLYWYQQILGQGPKLLIQFQNNGVVDDSQLPKDRFSAERLKGVDSTLKIQPAKLEDSAVYLCASSGQYYQETQYFGPGTRLLVL.

The gene calls are TRBV13 and TRBJ2-7; TRBD2 aligns across 11 bases. The length of the CDR3 is 15 residues. Germline CDR1 reads PRHDT; CDR2 reads FYEKMQ (reference sequence). Trimming removed 6 bases from V and 7 bases from J; junction bases left unmatched: 11. The CDR3 DNA is TGTGCCAGCAGATATAATAGCGGGAGGGCCATAGAGCAGTACTTC. Translating gives CASRYNSGRAIEQYF.

The chain recombines TRBV11-2 with TRBJ2-3; 9 positions agree with TRBD2. This CDR3 has 18 amino acids. V was clipped by 5 bases and J by 0 bases; unmatched bases: 12. Germline values: CDR1 SGHAT, CDR2 FQNNGV. The DNA of the CDR3 is TGTGCCAGCAGCCGGACTGAGACTAGCGGAACTAGCACAGATACGCAGTATTTT. Translating gives CASSRTETSGTSTDTQYF.

Concerning this clone itself: This sample includes further DNA sequences coding for the same CDR3. The V call is TRBV5-1, the J call TRBJ2-1; a weak D match, TRBD1 (5 bases). V was cut by 0 bases and J by 3 bases, with 7 bases left in between. This CDR3 spans 14 amino acids. CDR1 SGHRS and CDR2 YFSETQ come from the germline V gene. CDR3 protein: CASSLGQGYNEQFF. CDR3 DNA sequence: TGCGCCAGCAGCTTGGGGCAGGGCTACAATGAGCAGTTCTTC.

The chain uses TRBV19 and TRBJ2-7, with 8 bases matching TRBD1. V lost 3 bases to trimming and J lost 2 bases; unmatched junction nucleotides: 6. Looked up from germline, CDR1 is LNHDA and CDR2 is SQIVND (reference sequence). The CDR3 totals 15 residues. CDR3 residues: CASSILRGQAYEQYF. The CDR3, as DNA: TGTGCCAGTAGTATCTTGCGGGGACAGGCCTACGAGCAGTACTTC. Using reference TRBV19 and TRBJ2-7 for the parts outside the CDR3, the full variable domain is DGGITQSPKYLFRKEGQNVTLSCEQNLNHDAMYWYRQDPGQGLRLIYYSQIVNDFQKGDIAEGYSVSREKKESFPLTVTSAQKNPTAFYLCASSILRGQAYEQYFGPGTRLTVT.

The rearrangement uses TRBV11-3 and TRBJ2-1; D may be TRBD2 (5 bases). The CDR3 has 14 residues. V was shortened by 0 bases and J by 9 bases, with 12 bases between the two germline ends. Looked up from germline, CDR1 is SGHNT and CDR2 is YENEEA. The CDR3, as DNA: TGTGCCAGCAGCTTAGAGTGGGAGTGGGGTGAGCAGTTCTTC. Its translation is CASSLEWEWGEQFF.

The rearrangement links TRBV5-1 to TRBJ2-1; 8 positions match TRBD2. V was clipped by 4 bases and J by 3 bases; unmatched bases: 3. Germline-derived CDR1 and CDR2 are SGHRS and YFSETQ. The CDR3 length is 14 residues. The CDR3 DNA follows: TGCGCCAGCAGCACGGGACTAGTCTACAATGAGCAGTTCTTC. This translates into CASSTGLVYNEQFF.

The chain couples TRBV2 to TRBJ1-3, with D perhaps TRBD1 (5 bases). Germline V gene lookup returns CDR1 SNHLY and CDR2 FYNNEI. CDR3 length: 15 amino acids. Trimming took 3 bases from V and 6 from J, leaving 15 bases between them. CDR3 DNA sequence: TGTGCCAGCAGTGACTCGGGGGGATCCGTAAACACCATATATTTT. It translates to CASSDSGGSVNTIYF.

CDR3 DNA sequence: TGTGCCAGCAGCTTGCAGCAGGGAAGACATGAGCAGTTCTTC. Translating it yields CASSLQQGRHEQFF. This rearrangement joins TRBV5-7 to TRBJ2-1; TRBD1 is a possible D gene (5 bases). TRBV5-7 is an ORF, with its function uncertain. V lost 1 base to trimming and J lost 8 bases, with 13 bases between them. This CDR3 region has 14 residues.

This sequence joins TRBV30 and TRBJ1-2; 7 bases match TRBD1. The CDR3 spans 14 residues. The germline gives CDR1 GTSNPN, CDR2 SVGIG (reference sequence). Losses at the gene ends were 6 bases for V and 8 bases for J; bases not matched to a gene: 15. The CDR3 region is CACMRQGPPKGYTF. CDR3 in DNA: TGTGCCTGCATGCGACAGGGACCTCCGAAGGGCTACACCTTC.